A selection of T cell receptor beta chains follows, all from one sample in a study of molecular identifiers for immune sequencing clone quantification. In TCRdb, the PCR reads were re-called with MiXCR into one record per CDR3 protein. The sample has fewer than 45,000 distinct CDR3 sequences; about a quarter are singletons. Sequenced material: naive CD8+ T cells from blood, with Jurkat cell RNA spiked in. These receptors were taken from a human donor in good health. Some libraries in this study had Jurkat cell RNA spiked in. CDR3s include the opening cysteine and the closing phenylalanine or tryptophan. D genes are given only for firm matches. Not all rows give a size; the values are once, few, many and, for expanded clones, a class.

v_call,clone_size,j_call,d_call,cdr3_nt,cdr3_aa
TRBV30,.,TRBJ2-4,TRBD1,TGTGCCTGGGGGGGACCGGGACAGAGAGACATTCAGTACTTC,CAWGGPGQRDIQYF
TRBV7-3,many,TRBJ2-5,.,TGTGCCAGCAGCCCCCTTGTAGGGTTAAGAGGGAGAGAGACCCAGTACTTC,CASSPLVGLRGRETQYF
TRBV5-6,.,TRBJ1-1,.,TGTGCCCGCCGCTGGGGGGGGGGCGCGAGCACTGAAGCTTTCTTT,CARRWGGGASTEAFF
TRBV12-3/TRBV12-4,.,TRBJ2-3,.,TGTGCCGGCAGTACACAGGGTGTCGTGGATACGCAGTATTTT,CAGSTQGVVDTQYF
TRBV19,many,TRBJ1-6,TRBD1,TGTGCCACTGGACAGGGCTCCTCACCCCTCCACTTT,CATGQGSSPLHF
TRBV30,few,TRBJ1-5,.,TGTGCCTGGAGTGGTGGGCAGGGCAATCAGCCCCAGCATTTT,CAWSGGQGNQPQHF
TRBV4-3,.,TRBJ2-4,TRBD1,TGCGCCAGCAGCCAAACCCAGGGGGTGTCGGGCATTCAGTACTTC,CASSQTQGVSGIQYF
TRBV18,few,TRBJ1-1,.,TGTGCCAGCTCACCACCCGAGGGGCCTACCACTGAAGCTTTCTTT,CASSPPEGPTTEAFF
TRBV4-1,.,TRBJ1-1,.,TGCGCCAGCAGCCAAGGACTCAATTCCGTGCAAAGGGCTTTCTTT,CASSQGLNSVQRAFF
TRBV28,many,TRBJ2-3,.,TGTGCCAGCAGTTTTACGGGACTGGCAGATACGCAGTATTTT,CASSFTGLADTQYF
TRBV5-6,many,TRBJ1-5,TRBD1,TGTGCCAGCAGCTTGGCCTTGACAGGGGATCAGCCCCAGCATTTT,CASSLALTGDQPQHF
TRBV19,few,TRBJ2-5,TRBD1,TGTGCCAGTAGCACAGGGACAGGGGGCTCGGAGACCCAGTACTTC,CASSTGTGGSETQYF
TRBV20-1,few,TRBJ1-1,.,TGCAGTGCTAGACCAAGGAGCGCTGAAGCTTTCTTT,CSARPRSAEAFF
TRBV20-1,few,TRBJ2-1,TRBD2,TGCAGTGCTAGAGGTCAGGGACTAGCGAGTCCGTTCTACACTGAGCAGTTCTTC,CSARGQGLASPFYTEQFF
TRBV27,many,TRBJ1-5,.,TGTGCCAGCAGTTTACTTAGCAATCAGCCCCAGCATTTT,CASSLLSNQPQHF
TRBV7-9,many,TRBJ1-1,.,TGTGCCAGCAGCCATGGGGGGTCTGAAGCTTTCTTT,CASSHGGSEAFF
TRBV4-1,many,TRBJ2-7,TRBD2,TGCGCCAGCAGCCTCCAAGTCCCCCGGACTAGCGGGACCTACGAGCAGTACTTC,CASSLQVPRTSGTYEQYF
TRBV5-6,many,TRBJ2-1,.,TGTGCCAGCAGCTTGGCCTCTCCTGAGCAGTTCTTC,CASSLASPEQFF
TRBV9,many,TRBJ1-1,TRBD1,TGTGCCAGCAGCGTAGGAGTACAGGGGGCTCTCGCTTTCTTT,CASSVGVQGALAFF
TRBV4-1,.,TRBJ2-7,.,TGCGCCCGCAGCCAAGATGCAGGGGCCAGCTCCCACGAGCAGTACTTC,CARSQDAGASSHEQYF
TRBV20-1,many,TRBJ2-1,TRBD2,TGCAGTGCTAGACCGAAGCTTGAAGCGGGAGGGGCCCTTGATGAGCAGTTCTTC,CSARPKLEAGGALDEQFF
TRBV6-2/TRBV6-3,.,TRBJ2-7,.,TGTGCCAGCAGTCTTATGGCAGGGAGTCCCTTCGAGCAGTACTTC,CASSLMAGSPFEQYF
TRBV12-3/TRBV12-4,few,TRBJ1-5,.,TGTGCCAGCAGTCAAACCGAGTTTAGCAATCAGCCCCGGCATTTT,CASSQTEFSNQPRHF
TRBV6-2/TRBV6-3,many,TRBJ2-5,.,TGTGCCAGCAGTTACGTCTGGACTGAGACCCAGTACTTC,CASSYVWTETQYF
TRBV19,.,TRBJ2-2,TRBD2,TGTGCCAGTAGTGCGGGAGTGGGCACCGGGGAGCTGTTTTTT,CASSAGVGTGELFF
TRBV28,many,TRBJ2-7,TRBD1,TGTGCCAGCAGCAAAAGGCCCCCGGGACAGGAGCCCTACGAGCAGTACTTC,CASSKRPPGQEPYEQYF
TRBV28,.,TRBJ1-1,TRBD1,TGTGCCAGCAGTTTAGGGTCGGGACAGATGAACACTGAAGCTTTCTTT,CASSLGSGQMNTEAFF
TRBV29-1,many,TRBJ2-2,.,TGCAGCGTTGAAGACAGGGCAAACACCGGGGAGCTGTTTTTT,CSVEDRANTGELFF
TRBV4-3,many,TRBJ2-3,.,TGCGCCAGCAGCCTTTTTGGCAGGGCGGCAGATACGCAGTATTTT,CASSLFGRAADTQYF
TRBV6-2/TRBV6-3,many,TRBJ1-2,TRBD1,TGTGCCAGCAGTTACCCCCCGACAGGGGATGGCTACACCTTC,CASSYPPTGDGYTF
TRBV7-8,.,TRBJ2-3,.,TGTGCCAGCAGCCCTCCCTCTCAAACAGGGCACTTTTCTGATACGCAGTATTTT,CASSPPSQTGHFSDTQYF
TRBV9,many,TRBJ2-1,.,TGTGCCAGCAGCGTAGTAGGAATGGCTAACTACAATGAGCAGTTCTTC,CASSVVGMANYNEQFF
TRBV2,.,TRBJ2-1,TRBD2,TGTGCCAGCAGTCGACTAGCGGGGGGGCTCAATGAGCAGTTCTTC,CASSRLAGGLNEQFF
TRBV4-3,.,TRBJ1-2,TRBD1,TGCGCCAGCAGCCAAGACAGACCACAGGGGATGTTTTCGGGAGGCTACACCTTC,CASSQDRPQGMFSGGYTF
TRBV19,.,TRBJ2-7,.,TGTGCCAGTAGTCCCTCGGGGCCCTACGAGCAGTACTTC,CASSPSGPYEQYF
TRBV7-9,many,TRBJ2-1,.,TGTGCCAGCAGCTTAGGCAATGAGCAGTTCTTC,CASSLGNEQFF
TRBV27,many,TRBJ2-5,TRBD1,TGTGCCAGCAGTTCACAAGGGGGCCTGTACCAAGAGACCCAGTACTTC,CASSSQGGLYQETQYF
TRBV7-9,.,TRBJ2-2,.,TGTGCCAACAGCCCTCGAGTCACCGGGGAGCTGTTTTTT,CANSPRVTGELFF
TRBV6-2/TRBV6-3,many,TRBJ2-7,.,TGTGCCAGCAGTTACGAGGGCTCCTACGAGCAGTACTTC,CASSYEGSYEQYF
TRBV29-1,.,TRBJ2-3,.,TGCAGCGTATCAAGTGACACCCACCCCGCAGATACGCAGTATTTT,CSVSSDTHPADTQYF
TRBV27,.,TRBJ2-3,TRBD1,TGTGCCAGCAGTTTATCCGAGACAGGGCCCACAGATACGCAGTATTTT,CASSLSETGPTDTQYF
TRBV24-1,many,TRBJ2-6,.,TGTGCCACCAGTGATTTTTCCGGGGCCAACGTCCTGACTTTC,CATSDFSGANVLTF
TRBV6-5,.,TRBJ2-4,TRBD1,TGTGCCAGCAGATCCGGGCAGGGGGCGGTCAAAAACATTCAGTACTTC,CASRSGQGAVKNIQYF
TRBV27,many,TRBJ2-2,TRBD2,TGTGCCAGCAGTTGGAGCGGGAGCTCGAACACCGGGGAGCTGTTTTTT,CASSWSGSSNTGELFF
TRBV7-9,many,TRBJ2-5,.,TGTGCCAGCAGCTTAACAGCCTCTGGGACAGAGACCCAGTACTTC,CASSLTASGTETQYF
TRBV7-2,.,TRBJ2-1,TRBD2,TGTGCCAGCAGCTCGAGCGGGAGGAGCCCCTACAATGAGCAGTTCTTC,CASSSSGRSPYNEQFF
TRBV29-1,few,TRBJ2-5,.,TGCAGCATCGCTGAGGCGAGGGGCTACCAAGAGACCCAGTACTTC,CSIAEARGYQETQYF
TRBV5-6,few,TRBJ2-3,.,TGTGCCAGCAGCTTGCAGGGTTTTGGGACTGAGCAGTATTTT,CASSLQGFGTEQYF
TRBV3-1,many,TRBJ2-3,TRBD2,TGTGCCAGCAGCCAGCTAGCGGGGGATAGCACAGATACGCAGTATTTT,CASSQLAGDSTDTQYF
TRBV7-9,many,TRBJ1-4,.,TGTGCCAGCAGCTCCTCAGGGACAACTAATGAAAAACTGTTTTTT,CASSSSGTTNEKLFF
TRBV12-3/TRBV12-4,many,TRBJ2-3,TRBD2,TGTGCCAGCAGTTCACTCCGGACTAGCGGGGCGACTCAACCCACAGATACGCAGTATTTT,CASSSLRTSGATQPTDTQYF
TRBV6-2/TRBV6-3,many,TRBJ2-3,.,TGTGCCAGCAACATTCAGGGGAGCACAGATACGCAGTATTTT,CASNIQGSTDTQYF
TRBV20-1,many,TRBJ2-7,TRBD1,TGCAGTGCTGGGACAGGCCCCGTTGAGTACTTC,CSAGTGPVEYF
TRBV13,many,TRBJ2-4,.,TGTGCCAGCAGCGCCCGACAGGCTATAAACATTCAGTACTTC,CASSARQAINIQYF
TRBV7-9,few,TRBJ2-1,.,TGTGCCAGCAGCTTCCAGACGGACGAGCAGTTCTTC,CASSFQTDEQFF